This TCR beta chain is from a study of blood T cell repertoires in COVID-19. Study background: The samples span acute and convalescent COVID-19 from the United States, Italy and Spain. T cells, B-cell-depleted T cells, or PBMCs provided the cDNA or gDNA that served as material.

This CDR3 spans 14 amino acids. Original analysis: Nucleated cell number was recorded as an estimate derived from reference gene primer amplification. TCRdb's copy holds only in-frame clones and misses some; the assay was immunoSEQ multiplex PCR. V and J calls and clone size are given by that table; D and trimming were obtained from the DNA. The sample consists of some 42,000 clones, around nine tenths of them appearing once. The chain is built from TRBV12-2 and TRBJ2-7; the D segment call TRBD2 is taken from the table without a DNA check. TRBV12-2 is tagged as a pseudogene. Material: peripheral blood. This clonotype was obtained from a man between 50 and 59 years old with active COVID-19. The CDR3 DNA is TGTGCAAGTCGCTTCCGGGACTTCTCCTACGAGCAGTACTTC. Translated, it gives CASRFRDFSYEQYF.